This T cell receptor beta chain was captured in a study of T cells in Graves' hyperthyroidism and ophthalmopathy. Ten or more counts support this clonotype. This CDR3 is 13 amino acids long. Germline values: CDR1 MNHEY, CDR2 SMNVEV (reference sequence). With 5 bases removed from V and 5 bases from J, the gap between germline ends came to 12 bases. RNA transcripts provided the source from which TCR beta CDR3 regions were amplified. TCR CDR3 underwent first-round RT-PCR with the HTBI primer set. TCRdb itself ran the multiplex PCR reads through MiXCR, one entry per CDR3 protein. Here the sample spans 40,000 to 60,000 distinct CDR3 sequences, under 50% being singletons.

V and J are TRBV27 and TRBJ1-2; TRBD1 might be the D (6 bases). The sequenced sample consisted of blood. The sequence was collected from a woman aged 45-65 years with Graves' ophthalmopathy. Here the CDR3 reads CASSPGEGYGYTF. The DNA for the CDR3 is TGTGCCAGCAGTCCAGGGGAAGGGTATGGCTACACCTTC.